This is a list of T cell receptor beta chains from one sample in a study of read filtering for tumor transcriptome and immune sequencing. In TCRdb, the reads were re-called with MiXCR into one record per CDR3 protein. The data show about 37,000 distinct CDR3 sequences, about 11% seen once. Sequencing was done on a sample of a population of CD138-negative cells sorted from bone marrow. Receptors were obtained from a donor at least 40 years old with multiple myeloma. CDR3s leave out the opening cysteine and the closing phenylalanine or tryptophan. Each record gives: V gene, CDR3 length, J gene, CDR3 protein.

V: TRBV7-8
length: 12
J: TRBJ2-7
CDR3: ASSFARGGDEQY

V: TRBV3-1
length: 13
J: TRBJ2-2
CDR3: ASSQGGVNTGELF

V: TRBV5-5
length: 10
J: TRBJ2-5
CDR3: ASSPWGEAGY

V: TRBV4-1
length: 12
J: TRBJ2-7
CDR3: ASSQRTGRGEQY

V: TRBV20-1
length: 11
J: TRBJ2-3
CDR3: SGRPGGRDTQY

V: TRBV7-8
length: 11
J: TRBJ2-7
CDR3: ASRGGSAYEQY

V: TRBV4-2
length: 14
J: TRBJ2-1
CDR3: ASSRESSGALNEQF

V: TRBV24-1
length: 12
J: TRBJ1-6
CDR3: ATSDSKGNSPLH

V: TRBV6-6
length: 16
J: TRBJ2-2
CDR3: ASSFSMTGDLSTGELF

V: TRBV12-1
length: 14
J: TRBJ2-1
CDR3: ASSFGQGLTYNEQF

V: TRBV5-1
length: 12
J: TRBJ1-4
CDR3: ASSWTGGGEKLF

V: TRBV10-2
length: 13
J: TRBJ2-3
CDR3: ASSSDEGRYNTQY

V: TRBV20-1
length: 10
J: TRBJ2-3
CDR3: SARAALDTQY

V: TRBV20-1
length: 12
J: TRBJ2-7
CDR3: SARGEEESYEQY

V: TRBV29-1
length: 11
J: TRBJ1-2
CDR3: SASTGTGYGYT

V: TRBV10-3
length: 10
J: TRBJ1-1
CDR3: AIRGTEYEAF

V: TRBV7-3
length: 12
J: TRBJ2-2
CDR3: ASSSGTGTGELF

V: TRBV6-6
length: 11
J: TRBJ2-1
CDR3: ASSKGQDNEQF

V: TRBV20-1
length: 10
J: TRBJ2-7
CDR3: SAETGGREQY

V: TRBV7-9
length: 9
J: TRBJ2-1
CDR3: ALTPRNEQF

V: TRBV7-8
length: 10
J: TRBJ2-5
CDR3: ASSLVRETLY

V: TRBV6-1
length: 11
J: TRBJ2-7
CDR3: ATLIPSSYEQY

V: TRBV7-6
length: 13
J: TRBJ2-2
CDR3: ASSLYAANTGELF

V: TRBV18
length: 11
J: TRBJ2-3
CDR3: ASSPLGPDTQY

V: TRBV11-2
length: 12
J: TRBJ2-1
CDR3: ASRRQDNYNEQF

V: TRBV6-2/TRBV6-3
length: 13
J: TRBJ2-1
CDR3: ASSPFGGAYNEQF

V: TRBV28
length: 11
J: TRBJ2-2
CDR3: ASCLRRAGELF

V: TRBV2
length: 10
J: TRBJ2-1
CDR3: ASREQGIEQF

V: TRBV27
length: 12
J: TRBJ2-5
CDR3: ASRGVANQETQY

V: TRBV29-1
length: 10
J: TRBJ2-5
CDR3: SGGDRGETQY

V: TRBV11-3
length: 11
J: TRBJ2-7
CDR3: ASSLETDYEQY

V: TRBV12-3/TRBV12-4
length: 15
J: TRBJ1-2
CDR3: ANGLGIRRTGFPHHT

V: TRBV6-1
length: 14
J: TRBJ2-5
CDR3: ASSEVGTGGRETQY

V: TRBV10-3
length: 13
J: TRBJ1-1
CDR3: AISESMARNTEAF

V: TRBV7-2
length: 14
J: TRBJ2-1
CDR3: ASSRPSSGVINEQF

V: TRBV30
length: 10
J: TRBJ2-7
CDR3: AWSQVGYEQY

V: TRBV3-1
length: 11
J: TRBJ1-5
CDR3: ASSQGERQPLH

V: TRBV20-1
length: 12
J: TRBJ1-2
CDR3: SGEDRGANYGYT

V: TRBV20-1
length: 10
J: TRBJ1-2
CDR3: SAGQRGDGYT

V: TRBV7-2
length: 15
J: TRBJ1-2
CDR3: ASSRKGSGDRNYGYT

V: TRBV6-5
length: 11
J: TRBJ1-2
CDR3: ASSLQGNYGYT

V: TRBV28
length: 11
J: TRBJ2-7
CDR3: ASRQTGPYEQY

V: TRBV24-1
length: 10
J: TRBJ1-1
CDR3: ATSAEGQRAF

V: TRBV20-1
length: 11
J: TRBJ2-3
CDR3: SASFSGTDTQY

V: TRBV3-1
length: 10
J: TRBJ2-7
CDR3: ASNSGTSPRY

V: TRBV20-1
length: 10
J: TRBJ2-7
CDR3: SARPSGYEQY

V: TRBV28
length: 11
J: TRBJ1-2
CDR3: ASTGISAYGYT

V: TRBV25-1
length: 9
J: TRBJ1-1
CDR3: ARDKNTEAF

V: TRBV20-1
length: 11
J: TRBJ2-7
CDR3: SARYRGPYEQY

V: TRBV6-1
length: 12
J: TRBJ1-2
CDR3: ASSEAAQVGGYT